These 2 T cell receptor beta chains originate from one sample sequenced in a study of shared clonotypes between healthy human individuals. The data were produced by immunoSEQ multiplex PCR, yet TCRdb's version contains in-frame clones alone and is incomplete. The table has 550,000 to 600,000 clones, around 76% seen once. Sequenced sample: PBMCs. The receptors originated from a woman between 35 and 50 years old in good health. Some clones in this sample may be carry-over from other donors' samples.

The CDR3 loop reads CASSRGLTGDYEQYF. The CDR3 DNA follows: TGTGCCAGCAGCCGTGGACTTACAGGGGACTACGAGCAGTACTTC. The chain employs TRBV7-2 and TRBJ2-7; the match to TRBD1 covers 7 bases. The CDR3 loop spans 15 amino acids. Germline CDR1 is SGHTA and CDR2 is FQGNSA. V lost 5 bases and J lost 3; bases outside the gene matches: 10.

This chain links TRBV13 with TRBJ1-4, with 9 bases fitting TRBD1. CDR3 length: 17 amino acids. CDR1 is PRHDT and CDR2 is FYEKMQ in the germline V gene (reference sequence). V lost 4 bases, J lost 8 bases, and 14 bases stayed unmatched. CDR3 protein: CASSSGQGPPGGEKLFF. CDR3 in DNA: TGTGCCAGCAGCTCCGGACAGGGGCCTCCCGGTGGGGAAAAACTGTTTTTT.